Each of the 11 T cell receptor gamma chains below was sequenced from the same sample in a study of γδ T cells in repeated Plasmodium falciparum infection (dated by TCRdb to about 2021). Vgamma9/Vdelta2+ and Vdelta2-negative gammadelta T cell populations were flow-sorted from peripheral blood mononuclear cells for bulk TCR repertoire analysis. The library came from multiplex PCR. The run used an Illumina MiSeq. Identical DNA sequences were merged into single rows after TCRdb reprocessed the public reads with CATT. This sample holds approximately 26,000 gamma-chain clones; less than 3.5% were observed only once. Around a third of the sample is taken by the ten largest. Material: gamma-delta T cells from blood. The receptors here all came from a pool of human donors (malaria-infected and uninfected, not separated).

With respect to this clone: A read error is likely here: a far larger clone is one base away. The sample has other DNA sequences that encode this CDR3 too. The V call is TRGV2, the J call TRGJ1 or TRGJ2. The J gene was missing in TCRdb and was found by matching the end of the DNA to germline. After removal of 1 base from V and 3 bases from J, the junction contained 6 bases not matched to a gene. In germline, CDR1 is EGSNGY, CDR2 YDSYNSKV. CDR3 length equals 14 residues. The CDR3 is CATWDGPGYYKKLF. CDR3 sequence (DNA): TGTGCCACCTGGGACGGACCGGGTTATTATAAGAAACTCTTT.

This clone showed up many times. The protein TCRdb gives is from a much larger clone and does not agree with this DNA's translation at residue 6, likely a read error; the protein shown here comes from the DNA. The rearrangement uses TRGV9 and TRGJP. The J gene is not listed in TCRdb, so it was assigned here from a DNA match to germline. J lost 4 bases, V lost 4 bases, and 7 bases had no gene match. The CDR3 spans 17 residues. The germline V gene encodes CDR1 GITISATS and CDR2 ISYDGTV (reference sequence). Here the CDR3 reads CALWERKQELGKKIKVF. DNA of the CDR3: TGTGCCTTGTGGGAAAGAAAACAAGAGTTGGGCAAAAAAATCAAGGTATTT.

This clone has at least ten counts. Since a far larger clone is one base different, this is likely a read error. The same CDR3 can be traced to other DNA sequences in this sample. No J gene call was made, and the V gene is TRGV9. Germline V gene sequence: CDR1 GITISATS, CDR2 ISYDGTV (reference sequence). This CDR3 spans 14 amino acids. This CDR3 is CALWEASPYYKKLF. CDR3 nucleotides: TGTGCCTTGTGGGAGGCGTCCCCTTATTATAAGAAACTCTTC.

The sample holds many counts of this clone. The protein given by TCRdb reflects a much larger clone and differs at residue 9 from this DNA's translation, likely from a read error; the protein shown is the DNA's translation. The chain joins TRGV9 to TRGJ1 or TRGJ2. Since TCRdb gives no J gene, matching the DNA to germline was used here to assign it. The CDR3 extends over 12 amino acids. Germline V gene lookup returns CDR1 GITISATS and CDR2 ISYDGTV (reference sequence). CDR3 DNA sequence: TGTGCCTTGTGGGAGGACTATTATGAGAAACTCTTT. This sequence encodes CALWEDYYEKLF.

A word on this clone: A read error likely explains why the TCRdb protein, taken from a much larger clone, differs from this DNA's translation at residue 11; the protein shown is translated from the DNA. No J gene was called, and the V gene is TRGV4. CDR1 is EGSTGY and CDR2 is YDSYTSSV in the germline V gene. The CDR3 covers 13 residues. The chain's CDR3 is CATWDGSGYKELF. DNA of the CDR3: TGTGCCACCTGGGATGGGTCTGGGTATAAGGAACTCTTT.

This clone has a handful of counts. TCRdb's protein for this DNA is that of a much larger clone and differs from the translation at residue 11, likely a read error; the protein shown is the DNA translation. The chain carries TRGV9 and TRGJ1 or TRGJ2. There are 15 residues in the CDR3. The germline gives CDR1 GITISATS, CDR2 ISYDGTV (reference sequence). Germline trimming cut 0 bases from V and 9 bases from J; bases unmatched to any gene: 14. DNA of the CDR3: TGTGCCTTGTGGGAGGTGCGAGGAAGAGAGGGTAAGAAACTCTTT. Translation gives CALWEVRGREGKKLF.

For this clone: The mismatch at residue 4 between this DNA's translation and the TCRdb protein of a much larger clone likely reflects a read error; the protein shown is translated from the DNA. The chain has TRGV9 and TRGJ1 or TRGJ2. TCRdb gives no J gene; it was assigned here by matching the DNA to germline. This CDR3 is built from 13 residues. The germline V gene encodes CDR1 GITISATS and CDR2 ISYDGTV (reference sequence). CDR3 nucleotides: TGTGCCTTGCGGGAGGTGCTCGGTTATAAGAAACTCTTT. Encoded protein: CALREVLGYKKLF.

On this clone itself: The protein held in TCRdb is that of a much larger clone and does not match this DNA's translation at residue 5, likely because of a read error; the protein shown is translated from the DNA. The gene calls are TRGV3 and TRGJ1 or TRGJ2. TCRdb gives no J gene; it was assigned here by matching the DNA to germline. Looked up from germline, CDR1 is VTNTFY and CDR2 is YDVSTARD (reference sequence). V gave up 5 bases and J gave up 12 bases; unmatched junction bases: 7. The CDR3 runs 10 residues. CDR3 in DNA: TGTGCCACCTGGGGCCGTTGGAAACTCTTT. Translating gives CATWGRWKLF.

Sample share makes this clone hyperexpanded (1% or more). The same CDR3 also results from other DNA sequences found in this sample. The J gene is TRGJP, the V gene TRGV9. CDR1 GITISATS and CDR2 ISYDGTV come from the germline V gene (reference sequence). This CDR3 spans 16 amino acids. Germline trimming cut 3 bases from V and 3 bases from J; bases unmatched to any gene: 2. The CDR3 region has the DNA TGTGCCTTGTGGGAGTTGCAAGAGTTGGGCAAAAAAATCAAGGTATTT. Translated, it gives CALWELQELGKKIKVF.

At least ten counts were recorded for this clone. The CDR3 DNA reads TGTGCCACCTGGGACACTGAAAGTGATTGGATCAAGACGTTT. Its translation: CATWDTESDWIKTF. The chain uses TRGV3 and TRGJP2. TCRdb does not report a J gene; here it was assigned by matching the DNA to germline references. Losses at the gene ends were 2 bases for V and 5 bases for J; bases not matched to a gene: 5. From germline, CDR1 is VTNTFY and CDR2 YDVSTARD (reference sequence). The length of the CDR3 is 14 residues.

The chain has TRGV9 and TRGJP. Because TCRdb records no J gene, it was assigned here through a match of the DNA to germline. V lost 2 bases to trimming and J lost 7 bases; unmatched junction nucleotides: 20. Germline V gives CDR1 GITISATS, CDR2 ISYDGTV (reference sequence). The CDR3 sequence is 21 residues long. The CDR3 sequence: CALWEGFNHATTELGKKIKVF. The CDR3 DNA sequence: TGTGCCTTGTGGGAGGGCTTCAACCATGCCACGACTGAGTTGGGCAAAAAAATCAAGGTATTT.